The sample holds a few counts of the clone carrying this TCR beta chain. Its specificity is unknown. This specimen comes from a study of blood T cells in healthy people across ages. Germline loops: CDR1 DFQATT, CDR2 SNEGSKA (reference sequence). The CDR3 extends over 13 amino acids. The J segment lost 7 bases and the V segment lost 4 bases, leaving 6 bases of the junction unmatched. The study's findings and limits: Any changes in expanded clonotypes were possibly confounded, as donor CMV status remained unknown.

Through a sample-barcoded 5' primer and a J-beta primer mix, a second PCR was run for roughly 7 to 11 cycles. Using its own MiXCR run on the 5' RACE reads, TCRdb lists one record per CDR3 protein. The data hold about 800,000 distinct CDR3 sequences, with 25% observed a single time. In addition, the sample was reused for a study of T cells of mothers and their children.

Sequencing was carried out using blood. This TCR derives from a boy between 10 and 17 years old in good health. The gene calls are TRBV20-1 and TRBJ2-7, with 11 positions matching TRBD2. In DNA, the CDR3 is TGCAGTGCTATACTAGCGGGAGAGGAAGAGCAGTACTTC. This encodes CSAILAGEEEQYF.